This is a list of T cell receptor beta chains from one sample in a study of T cell repertoires in cytomegalovirus infection. TCRdb itself ran the reads through MiXCR, one entry per CDR3 protein. The table records fewer than 300,000 distinct CDR3 sequences, more than 20% of them present only once. The sequenced material came from PBMCs. The receptors shown here come from a human donor in good health (CMV status not recorded). Some clones in this sample may be carry-over from other donors' samples. CDR3s include the opening cysteine and the closing phenylalanine or tryptophan.

>TRBJ2-5|TRBV28
CASRKSGTETQYF
>TRBJ1-5|TRBV6-2/TRBV6-3
CASSSSGTGGNQPQHF
>TRBJ2-1|TRBV9
CASSVLASSSYNEQFF
>TRBJ2-7|TRBV5-1
CASSGGLRDRLYEQYF
>TRBJ2-7|TRBV5-1
CASSPTGRSSYEQYF
>TRBJ2-1|TRBV29-1
CSVAAGVQYNEQFF
>TRBJ1-5|TRBV20-1
CSARDPMGSNQPQHF
>TRBJ2-3|TRBV28
CASGSTGYGRAAYTQYF
>TRBJ1-2|TRBV7-2
CASSFLSNYGYTF
>TRBJ1-3|TRBV7-2
CASSLMVRAGNTIYF
>TRBJ2-1|TRBV6-1
CASSFGRAPEQFF
>TRBJ1-5|TRBV3-1
CASSQGGQGSQPQHF
>TRBJ2-3|TRBV7-2
CASSLRFGTDTQYF
>TRBJ2-1|TRBV6-1
CASSGTSFSNEQFF
>TRBJ2-1|TRBV4-1
CASSKTGTSGYNEQFF
>TRBJ2-4|TRBV5-1
CASSHRQGASKNIQYF
>TRBJ2-3|TRBV5-4
CASSWGGTSVPLFTDTQYF
>TRBJ2-7|TRBV12-3/TRBV12-4
CASTHFGRVYEQYF
>TRBJ2-2|TRBV6-6
CASNFGTGEGAGELFF
>TRBJ2-5|TRBV11-2
CASSSRQGMGETQYF
>TRBJ2-7|TRBV29-1
CSVVPGSYEQYF
>TRBJ2-7|TRBV7-2
CASSVDRARYEQYF
>TRBJ2-3|TRBV2
CASRPGGTDTQYF
>TRBJ2-1|TRBV20-1
CSPRTSGWGEQFF
>TRBJ1-2|TRBV28
CASSWPGQGSYGYTF
>TRBJ2-5|TRBV6-5
CASSYRTPQETQYF
>TRBJ2-2|TRBV28
CASSTPGTGGTGELFF
>TRBJ1-6|TRBV11-2
CASRLYNSPLHF
>TRBJ1-4|TRBV12-3/TRBV12-4
CASSRVNEKLFF
>TRBJ2-2|TRBV20-1
CSARDRITGELFF
>TRBJ2-7|TRBV28
CASSLRTGSSYEQYF
>TRBJ2-4|TRBV15
CATSRGVAKNIQYF
>TRBJ1-5|TRBV7-2
CASSLVDRSNQPQHF